This TCR beta chain was obtained from a study of CD8+ T cells in alopecia areata. For the study at large: Patients received oral tofacitinib, 5 to 10 mg twice daily, for moderate-to-severe alopecia areata.

Treatment: oral pan-JAK inhibitor, 5-10 mg twice daily. Lesional scalp tissue (obtained by punch biopsy) and peripheral blood were collected from alopecia areata patients. After isolation, RNA underwent reverse transcription to generate cDNA as the sequencing template. Produced via immunoSEQ multiplex PCR; TCRdb's table is partial and in-frame only. The sample includes around 200,000 clones, roughly 64% seen only once; the top ten take roughly 4.2%. To note about this clone: Its matching antigen is unknown. The sample holds other DNA sequences that translate to the same CDR3.

General observations from the study: Researchers report lesional scalp, most notably alopecia totalis/universalis, outstripped normal scalp in clonality.

This CDR3 spans 14 amino acids. The V gene end was trimmed by 3 bases and the J gene end by 2 bases; junction bases not matched to a gene: 4. In germline, CDR1 is KGHSH, CDR2 LQKENI. The specimen comprised CD4+ T cells sorted from blood, sampled at week 4, from a patient treated with tofacitinib. The clonotype was recovered from a human donor with alopecia areata. V gene TRBV18 combines with J gene TRBJ2-7; 7 nucleotides match TRBD1. The CDR3 DNA reads as TGTGCCAGCTCACCGCGACAGGGAACCTACGAGCAGTACTTC. Translated: CASSPRQGTYEQYF. The variable domain in full, completed from reference TRBV18 and TRBJ2-7, reads NAGVMQNPRHLVRRRGQEARLRCSPMKGHSHVYWYRQLPEEGLKFMVYLQKENIIDESGMPKERFSAEFPKEGPSILRIQQVVRGDSAAYFCASSPRQGTYEQYFGPGTRLTVT.